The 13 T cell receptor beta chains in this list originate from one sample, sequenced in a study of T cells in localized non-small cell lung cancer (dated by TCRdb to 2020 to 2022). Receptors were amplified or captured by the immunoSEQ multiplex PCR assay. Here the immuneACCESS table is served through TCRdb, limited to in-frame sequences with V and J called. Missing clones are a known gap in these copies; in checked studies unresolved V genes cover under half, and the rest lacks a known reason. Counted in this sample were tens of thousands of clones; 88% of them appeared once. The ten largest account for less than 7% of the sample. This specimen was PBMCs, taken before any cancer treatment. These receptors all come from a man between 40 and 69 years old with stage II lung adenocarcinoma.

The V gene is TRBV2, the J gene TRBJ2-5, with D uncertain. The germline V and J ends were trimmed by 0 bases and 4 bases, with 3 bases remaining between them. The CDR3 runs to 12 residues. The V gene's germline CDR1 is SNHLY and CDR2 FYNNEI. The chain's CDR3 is CASSEARETQYF. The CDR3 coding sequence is TGTGCCAGCAGTGAAGCTAGAGAGACCCAGTACTTC.

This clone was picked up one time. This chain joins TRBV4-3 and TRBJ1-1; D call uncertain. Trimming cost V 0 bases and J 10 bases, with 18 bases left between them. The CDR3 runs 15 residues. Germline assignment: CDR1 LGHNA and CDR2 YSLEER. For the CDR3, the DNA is TGCGCCAGCAGCCAAGATCGGGTGGGTCGCCTCGGAGCTTTCTTT. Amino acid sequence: CASSQDRVGRLGAFF.

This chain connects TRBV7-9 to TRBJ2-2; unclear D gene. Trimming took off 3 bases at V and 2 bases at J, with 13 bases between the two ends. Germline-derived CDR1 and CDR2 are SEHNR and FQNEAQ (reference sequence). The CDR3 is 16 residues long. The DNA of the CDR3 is TGTGCCAGCAGCTTGTATCCACAAGGCAACACCGGGGAGCTGTTTTTT. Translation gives CASSLYPQGNTGELFF.

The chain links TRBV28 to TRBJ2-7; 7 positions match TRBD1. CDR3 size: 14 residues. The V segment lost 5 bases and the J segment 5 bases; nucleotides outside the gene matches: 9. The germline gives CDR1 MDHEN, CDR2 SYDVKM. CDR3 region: CASSIRQGRDEQYF. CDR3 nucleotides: TGTGCCAGCAGTATAAGACAGGGAAGGGACGAGCAGTACTTC.

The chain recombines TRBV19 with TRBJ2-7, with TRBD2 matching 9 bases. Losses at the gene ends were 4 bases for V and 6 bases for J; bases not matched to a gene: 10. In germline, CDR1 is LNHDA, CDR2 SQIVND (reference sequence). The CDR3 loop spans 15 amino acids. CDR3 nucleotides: TGTGCCAGTAGTAAAGGACTAGCGCTTCAGTCCGAGCAGTACTTC. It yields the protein CASSKGLALQSEQYF.

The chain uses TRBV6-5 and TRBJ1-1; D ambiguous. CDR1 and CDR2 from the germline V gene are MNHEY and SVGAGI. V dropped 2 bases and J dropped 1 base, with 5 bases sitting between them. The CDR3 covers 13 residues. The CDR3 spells CASSYVENTEAFF. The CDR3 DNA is TGTGCCAGCAGTTACGTGGAGAACACTGAAGCTTTCTTT.

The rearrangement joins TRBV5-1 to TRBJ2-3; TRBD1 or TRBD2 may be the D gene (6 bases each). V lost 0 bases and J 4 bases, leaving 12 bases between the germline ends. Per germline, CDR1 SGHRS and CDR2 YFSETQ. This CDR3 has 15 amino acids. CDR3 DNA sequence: TGCGCCAGCAGCTTGGATACCGGGGGCCCAGATACGCAGTATTTT. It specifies CASSLDTGGPDTQYF.

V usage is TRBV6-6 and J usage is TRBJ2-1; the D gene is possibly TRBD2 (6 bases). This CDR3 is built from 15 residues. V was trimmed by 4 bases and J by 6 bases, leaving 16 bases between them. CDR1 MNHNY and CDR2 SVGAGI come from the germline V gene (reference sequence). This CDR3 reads CASSLAGTPPNEQFF. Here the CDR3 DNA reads TGTGCCAGCAGTTTAGCCGGGACTCCTCCCAATGAGCAGTTCTTC.

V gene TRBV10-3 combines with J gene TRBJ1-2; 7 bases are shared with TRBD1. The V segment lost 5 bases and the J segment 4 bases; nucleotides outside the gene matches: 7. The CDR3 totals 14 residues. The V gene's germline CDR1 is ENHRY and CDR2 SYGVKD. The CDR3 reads CAISSQGVSYGYTF. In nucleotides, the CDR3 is TGTGCCATCAGTTCGCAGGGGGTGAGCTATGGCTACACCTTC.

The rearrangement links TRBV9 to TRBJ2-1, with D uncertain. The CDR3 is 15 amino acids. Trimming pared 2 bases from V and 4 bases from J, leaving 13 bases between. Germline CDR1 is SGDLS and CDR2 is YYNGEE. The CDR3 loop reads CASSVEGAQYNEQFF. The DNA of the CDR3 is TGTGCCAGCAGCGTGGAAGGAGCCCAGTACAATGAGCAGTTCTTC.

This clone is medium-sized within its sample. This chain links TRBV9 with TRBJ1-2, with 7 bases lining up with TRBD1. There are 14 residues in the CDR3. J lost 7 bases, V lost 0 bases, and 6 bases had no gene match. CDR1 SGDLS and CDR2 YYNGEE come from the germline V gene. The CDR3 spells CASSVAYRGGGYTF. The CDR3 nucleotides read TGTGCCAGCAGCGTAGCTTACAGGGGAGGTGGCTACACCTTC.

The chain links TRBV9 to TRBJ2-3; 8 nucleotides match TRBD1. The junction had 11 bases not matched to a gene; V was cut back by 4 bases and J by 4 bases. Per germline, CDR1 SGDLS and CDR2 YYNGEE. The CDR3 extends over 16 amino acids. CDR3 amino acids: CASSSRQGIFPDTQYF. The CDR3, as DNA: TGTGCCAGCAGCTCCCGACAGGGGATTTTCCCAGATACGCAGTATTTT.

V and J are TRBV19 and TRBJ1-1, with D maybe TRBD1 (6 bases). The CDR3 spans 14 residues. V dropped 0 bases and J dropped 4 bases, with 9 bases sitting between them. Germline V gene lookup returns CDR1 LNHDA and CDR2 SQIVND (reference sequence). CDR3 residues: CASSIDQGPTEAFF. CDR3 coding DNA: TGTGCCAGTAGTATAGATCAGGGGCCCACTGAAGCTTTCTTT.